This T cell receptor (beta chain) was found in a study of cytomegalovirus exposure and HLA in healthy donors. General study points: An analysis that was carried out later associated 15,000 to 20,000 TCR beta sequences with HLA alleles at 0.05 false discovery rate. The authors later found TCR association rates varying by HLA locus, with DRB1 most and HLA-C fewest.

In this sample, this clone turned up a few times. Its specificity is not known. Donors in the study were healthy people who gave bone marrow. Primers for the PCR totalled 60 Vbeta and 13 Jbeta. Some clones are missing from TCRdb's copy, which holds only in-frame ones; the method was immunoSEQ multiplex PCR. The sample yields 150,000 or so clones, around 76% seen once. This receptor was taken from a female donor in good health and CMV-seronegative. Sequencing was done on a sample of PBMCs.

This CDR3 is CASSLQGGNQPQHF. CDR3 sequence (DNA): TGTGCCAGCAGCTTGCAGGGGGGCAATCAGCCCCAGCATTTT. The V call is TRBV7-2, the J call TRBJ1-5; 7 nucleotides align to TRBD1. The trim removed 3 bases at V and 2 bases at J, leaving 1 base unmatched. Germline values: CDR1 SGHTA, CDR2 FQGNSA. The CDR3 has 14 amino acids.